This T cell receptor (beta chain) was observed in a study of T cells in Graves' hyperthyroidism and ophthalmopathy. Patients affected by ophthalmopathy presented a Clinical Activity Score of at least 3, a NOSPECS grade of at least 4, and disease duration below 3 months. V lost 5 bases, J lost 4 bases, and 13 bases lay in between. This CDR3 is built from 14 residues. Per the germline V gene, CDR1 is SGHRS and CDR2 is YFSETQ. It was RNA transcripts that yielded the amplified TCR beta CDR3 regions. Carried out on the TCR CDR3, a first-round RT-PCR used the HTBI primer set. A single record per CDR3 protein comes from TCRdb applying MiXCR to the multiplex PCR reads. The data show about 500,000 distinct CDR3 sequences, 16% seen once. This clonotype showed up many times. Antigen specificity is unknown. Regarding the study as a whole: Ophthalmopathy, as predicted by the model, came a median approximately 5.9 months after the prediction. The blood repertoire included most of the expanded thyroid clonotypes above 0.001. Ophthalmopathy was told apart from stable hyperthyroidism by a 13 V-J model.

Input material: blood. The chain employs TRBV5-1 and TRBJ2-1; D not resolved. The sequence derives from a woman under 40 with Graves' ophthalmopathy. CDR3 nucleotide sequence: TGCGCCAGCAGATCTTTTGAATCGTACAATGAGCAGTTCTTC. Its translation is CASRSFESYNEQFF.